The clone carrying this T cell receptor beta chain has just one count. This specimen belongs to a study of blood T cell repertoires in COVID-19. As for the study in general: Researchers got acute and convalescent COVID-19 samples from the United States, Italy and Spain. T cells, B-cell-depleted T cells, or PBMCs supplied cDNA or gDNA.

In the source study's methods: Using reference gene primer amplification, nucleated cell counts were estimated. Libraries were prepared by immunoSEQ multiplex PCR; TCRdb keeps only in-frame clonotypes and omits some of them. The D gene and trimming were derived from the DNA, and the V and J assignments and clone size from that table. This sample has about 150,000 clones, with about 90% found just once. The CDR3 has 14 amino acids. The germline V and J ends were trimmed by 6 bases and 0 bases, with 11 bases remaining between them. Germline CDR1 is MNHEY and CDR2 is SMNVEV (reference sequence). The sequencing sample was made of peripheral blood. The sequence was collected from a woman in her sixties or seventies with active or convalescent COVID-19. This chain connects TRBV27 to TRBJ1-1; a weak D match, TRBD1 (6 bases). CDR3 loop: CASSWGGMNTEAFF. The CDR3 DNA sequence: TGTGCCAGCAGCTGGGGGGGCATGAACACTGAAGCTTTCTTT.